The present entry profiles one TCR beta chain with its context. As yet, its antigen is unknown. The data belong to a study of cytomegalovirus exposure and HLA in healthy donors. Findings of the study overall: The authors enumerated over 150 TCR beta chains as linked to cytomegalovirus. Accurate prediction of HLA-A and HLA-B alleles (for most subjects) was reportedly achieved from TCR beta sequences.

Amplification used 60 Vbeta primers and 13 Jbeta primers. Original analysis: It was a later analysis that counted some 80 million unique TCR beta chains, of which around 11 million were shared. Profiled with immunoSEQ multiplex PCR; TCRdb holds only in-frame clones, not every one. The D gene and trimming were derived from the DNA, and the V and J assignments and clone size from that table. The profile covers some 91,000 clones, with less than 70% appearing a single time and 2% to 2.5% taken by the ten largest. From germline, CDR1 is KGHSH and CDR2 LQKENI. CDR3 length: 16 amino acids. Germline trimming cut 5 bases from V and 6 bases from J; bases unmatched to any gene: 10.

The chain links TRBV18 to TRBJ2-2; 9 nucleotides line up with TRBD1. This receptor was identified in a human donor in good health. Sequenced sample: PBMCs. The CDR3, as DNA: TGTGCCAGCTCATCGCCGGGACAGGGCGAAGCCGGGGAGCTGTTTTTT. It encodes CASSSPGQGEAGELFF.